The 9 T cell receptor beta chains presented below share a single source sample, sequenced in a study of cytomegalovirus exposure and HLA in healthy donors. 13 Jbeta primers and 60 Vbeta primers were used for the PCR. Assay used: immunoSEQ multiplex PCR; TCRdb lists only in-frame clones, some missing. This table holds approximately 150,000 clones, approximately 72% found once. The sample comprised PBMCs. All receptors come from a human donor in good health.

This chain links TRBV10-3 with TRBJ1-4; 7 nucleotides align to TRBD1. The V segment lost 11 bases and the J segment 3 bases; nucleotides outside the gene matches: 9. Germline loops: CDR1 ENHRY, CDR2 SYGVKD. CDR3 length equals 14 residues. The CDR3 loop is CASKPGQSNEKLFF. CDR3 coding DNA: TGTGCCTCCAAGCCGGGACAGTCTAATGAAAAACTGTTTTTT.

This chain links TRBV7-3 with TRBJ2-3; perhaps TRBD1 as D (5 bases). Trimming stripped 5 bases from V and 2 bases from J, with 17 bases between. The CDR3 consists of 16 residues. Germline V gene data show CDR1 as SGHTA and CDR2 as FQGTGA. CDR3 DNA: TGTGCCAGCAGCATGCAGGGCGTGTTCCCCACAGATACGCAGTATTTT. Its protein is CASSMQGVFPTDTQYF.

CDR3 sequence reads: CASRPRDRGGTGELFF. The CDR3 DNA follows: TGTGCCAGCAGGCCTAGGGACAGGGGGGGCACCGGGGAGCTGTTTTTT. The chain combines TRBV11-1 with TRBJ2-2; TRBD1 matches at 11 bases. This CDR3 contains 16 residues. V dropped 6 bases and J dropped 4; count of bases not matched to a gene: 7. Germline assignment: CDR1 SGHAT and CDR2 FQDESV (reference sequence). The full variable domain, rest sourced from reference TRBV11-1 and TRBJ2-2, is EAEVAQSPRYKITEKSQAVAFWCDPISGHATLYWYRQILGQGPELLVQFQDESVVDDSQLPKDRFSAERLKGVDSTLKIQPAELGDSAMYLCASRPRDRGGTGELFFGEGSRLTVL.

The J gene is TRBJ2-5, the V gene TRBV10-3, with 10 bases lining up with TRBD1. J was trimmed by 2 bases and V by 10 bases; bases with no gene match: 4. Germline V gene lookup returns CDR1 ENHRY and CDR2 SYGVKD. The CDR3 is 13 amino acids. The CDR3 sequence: CATTGGPQETQYF. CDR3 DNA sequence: TGTGCCACGACAGGGGGCCCTCAAGAGACCCAGTACTTC.

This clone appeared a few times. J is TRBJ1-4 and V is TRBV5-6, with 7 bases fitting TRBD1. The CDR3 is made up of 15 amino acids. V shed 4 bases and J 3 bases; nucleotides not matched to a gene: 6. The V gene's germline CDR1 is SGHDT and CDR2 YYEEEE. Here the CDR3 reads CASSIRTGPNEKLFF. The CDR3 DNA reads TGTGCCAGCAGCATCAGGACAGGCCCTAATGAAAAACTGTTTTTT.

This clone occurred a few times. CDR3 protein: CASSAARTGLRGYFEGDTEAFF. The CDR3 DNA reads TGTGCCAGCAGCGCCGCGCGGACAGGGTTGCGAGGGTATTTCGAAGGGGACACTGAAGCTTTCTTT. The chain is built from TRBV21-1 and TRBJ1-1; the table's D call, TRBD1, was not checked against the DNA. TRBV21-1 is labeled a pseudogene. This CDR3 region has 22 residues.

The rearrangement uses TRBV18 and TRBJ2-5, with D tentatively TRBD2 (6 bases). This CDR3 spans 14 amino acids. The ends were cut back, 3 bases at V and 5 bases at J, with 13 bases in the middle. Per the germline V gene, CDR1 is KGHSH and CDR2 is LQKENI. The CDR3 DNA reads TGTGCCAGCTCACCCAACGGAGGGGAGGAGACCCAGTACTTC. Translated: CASSPNGGEETQYF.

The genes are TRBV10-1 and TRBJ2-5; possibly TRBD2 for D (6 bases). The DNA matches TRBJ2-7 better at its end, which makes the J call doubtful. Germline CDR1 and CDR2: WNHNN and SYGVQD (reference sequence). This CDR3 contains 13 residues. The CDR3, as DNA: TGCGCCAGCAGCGACTTCGGGACTTACGAGCAGTACTTC. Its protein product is CASSDFGTYEQYF.

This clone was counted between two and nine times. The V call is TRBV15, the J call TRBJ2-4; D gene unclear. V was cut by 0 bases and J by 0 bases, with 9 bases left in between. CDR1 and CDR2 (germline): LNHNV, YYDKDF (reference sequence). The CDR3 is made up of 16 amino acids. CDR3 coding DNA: TGTGCCACCAGCAGAGAAAGTCGGTTAGCCAAAAACATTCAGTACTTC. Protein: CATSRESRLAKNIQYF.